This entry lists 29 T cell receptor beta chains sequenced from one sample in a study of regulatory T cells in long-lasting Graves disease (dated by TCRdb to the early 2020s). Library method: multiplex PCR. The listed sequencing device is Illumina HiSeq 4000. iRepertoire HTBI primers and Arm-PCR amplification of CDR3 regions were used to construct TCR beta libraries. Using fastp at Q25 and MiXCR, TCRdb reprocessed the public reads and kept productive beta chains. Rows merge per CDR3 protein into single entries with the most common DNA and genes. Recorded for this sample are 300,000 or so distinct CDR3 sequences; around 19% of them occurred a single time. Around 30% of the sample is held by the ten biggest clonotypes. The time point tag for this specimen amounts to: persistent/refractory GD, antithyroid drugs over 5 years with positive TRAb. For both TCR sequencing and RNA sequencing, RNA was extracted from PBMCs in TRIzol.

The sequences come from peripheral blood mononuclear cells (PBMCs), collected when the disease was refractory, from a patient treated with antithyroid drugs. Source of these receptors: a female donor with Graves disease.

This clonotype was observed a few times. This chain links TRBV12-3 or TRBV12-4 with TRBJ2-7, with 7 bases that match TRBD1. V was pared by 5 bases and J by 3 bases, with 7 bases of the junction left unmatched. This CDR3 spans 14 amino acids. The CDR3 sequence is CASSPGTAVYEQYF. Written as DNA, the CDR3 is TGTGCCAGCAGTCCCGGGACAGCGGTCTACGAGCAGTACTTC.

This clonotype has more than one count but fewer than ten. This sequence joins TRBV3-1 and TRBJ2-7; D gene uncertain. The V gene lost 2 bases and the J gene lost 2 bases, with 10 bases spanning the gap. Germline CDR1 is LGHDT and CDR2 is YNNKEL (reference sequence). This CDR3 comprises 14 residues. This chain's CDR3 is CASSQPIPTYEQYF. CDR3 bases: TGTGCCAGCAGCCAACCCATCCCAACCTACGAGCAGTACTTC.

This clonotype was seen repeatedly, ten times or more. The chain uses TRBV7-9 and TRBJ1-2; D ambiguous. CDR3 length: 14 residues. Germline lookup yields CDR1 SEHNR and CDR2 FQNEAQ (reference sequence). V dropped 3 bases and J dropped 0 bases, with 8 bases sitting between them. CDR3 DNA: TGTGCCAGCAGCTTGGAGACGGCTAACTATGGCTACACCTTC. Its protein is CASSLETANYGYTF. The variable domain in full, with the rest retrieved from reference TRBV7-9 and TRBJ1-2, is DTGVSQNPRHKITKRGQNVTFRCDPISEHNRLYWYRQTLGQGPEFLTYFQNEAQLEKSRLLSDRFSAERPKGSFSTLEIQRTEQGDSAMYLCASSLETANYGYTFGSGTRLTVV.

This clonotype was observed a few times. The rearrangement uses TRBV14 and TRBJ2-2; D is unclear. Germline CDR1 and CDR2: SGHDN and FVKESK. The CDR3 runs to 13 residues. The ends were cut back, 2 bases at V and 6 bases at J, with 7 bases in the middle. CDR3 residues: CASSQRSPGELFF. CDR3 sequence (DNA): TGTGCCAGCAGCCAAAGGTCCCCCGGGGAGCTGTTTTTT.

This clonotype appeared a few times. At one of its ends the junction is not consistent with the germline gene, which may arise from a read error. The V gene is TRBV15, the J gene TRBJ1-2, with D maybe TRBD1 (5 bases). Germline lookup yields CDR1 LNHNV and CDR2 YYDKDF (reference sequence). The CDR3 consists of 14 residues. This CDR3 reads CATNRDSRDYGYTF. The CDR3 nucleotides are TGTGCCACCAACAGAGATAGCAGGGATTATGGCTACACCTTC.

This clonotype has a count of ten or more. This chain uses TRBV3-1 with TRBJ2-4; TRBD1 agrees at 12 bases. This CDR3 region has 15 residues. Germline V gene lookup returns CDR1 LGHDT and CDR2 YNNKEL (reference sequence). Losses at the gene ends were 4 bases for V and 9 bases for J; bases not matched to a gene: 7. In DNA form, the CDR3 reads TGTGCCAGCAGCCCATCGGGACAGGGGGCAGGCATTCAGTACTTC. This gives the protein CASSPSGQGAGIQYF.

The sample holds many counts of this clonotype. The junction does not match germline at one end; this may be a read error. CDR3 protein: CASTLGRNWGETQYF. Written as DNA, the CDR3 is TGTGCCAGCACCTTAGGACGGAATTGGGGGGAGACCCAGTACTTC. The chain carries TRBV11-2 and TRBJ2-5, with D tentatively TRBD1 or TRBD2 (5 bases each). The germline CDR1 and CDR2 sequences are SGHAT and FQNNGV. The CDR3 is 15 amino acids.

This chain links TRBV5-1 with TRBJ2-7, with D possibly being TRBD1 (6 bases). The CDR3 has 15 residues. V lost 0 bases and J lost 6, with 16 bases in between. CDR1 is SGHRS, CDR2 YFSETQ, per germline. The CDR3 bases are TGCGCCAGCAGCTTGGATAGGGTGGCAGGGGTCGAGCAGTACTTC. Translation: CASSLDRVAGVEQYF. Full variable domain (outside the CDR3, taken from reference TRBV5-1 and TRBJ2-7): KAGVTQTPRYLIKTRGQQVTLSCSPISGHRSVSWYQQTPGQGLQFLFEYFSETQRNKGNFPGRFSGRQFSNSRSEMNVSTLELGDSALYLCASSLDRVAGVEQYFGPGTRLTVT.

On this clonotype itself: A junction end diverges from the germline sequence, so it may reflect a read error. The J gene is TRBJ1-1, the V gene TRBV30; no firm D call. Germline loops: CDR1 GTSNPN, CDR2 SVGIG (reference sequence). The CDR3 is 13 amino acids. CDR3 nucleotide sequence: TGTGCCTGGATCAAGGCGGGGAACGCTGAGGCTTTCTTT. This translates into CAWIKAGNAEAFF.

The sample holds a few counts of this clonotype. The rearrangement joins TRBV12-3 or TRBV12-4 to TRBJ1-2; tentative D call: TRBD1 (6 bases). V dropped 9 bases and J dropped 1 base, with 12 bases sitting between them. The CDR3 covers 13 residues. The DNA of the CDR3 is TGTGCCAGTCCAGACAGGCTTAACTATGGCTACACCTTC. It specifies CASPDRLNYGYTF.

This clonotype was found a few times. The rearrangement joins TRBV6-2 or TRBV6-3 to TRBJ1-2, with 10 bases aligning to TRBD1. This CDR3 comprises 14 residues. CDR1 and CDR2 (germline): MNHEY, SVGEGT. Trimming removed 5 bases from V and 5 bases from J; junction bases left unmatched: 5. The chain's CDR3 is CASSPTDRGYGYTF. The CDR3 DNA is TGTGCCAGCAGTCCTACGGACAGGGGGTATGGCTACACCTTC.

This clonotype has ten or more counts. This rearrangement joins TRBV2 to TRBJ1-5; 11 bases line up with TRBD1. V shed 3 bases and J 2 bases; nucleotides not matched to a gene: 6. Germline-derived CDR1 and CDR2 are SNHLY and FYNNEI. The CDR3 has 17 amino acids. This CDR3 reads CASSEGGTGGGNQPQHF. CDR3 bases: TGTGCCAGCAGTGAGGGGGGGACAGGGGGTGGCAATCAGCCCCAGCATTTT. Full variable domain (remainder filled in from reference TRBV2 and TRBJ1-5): EPEVTQTPSHQVTQMGQEVILRCVPISNHLYFYWYRQILGQKVEFLVSFYNNEISEKSEIFDDQFSVERPDGSNFTLKIRSTKLEDSAMYFCASSEGGTGGGNQPQHFGDGTRLSIL.

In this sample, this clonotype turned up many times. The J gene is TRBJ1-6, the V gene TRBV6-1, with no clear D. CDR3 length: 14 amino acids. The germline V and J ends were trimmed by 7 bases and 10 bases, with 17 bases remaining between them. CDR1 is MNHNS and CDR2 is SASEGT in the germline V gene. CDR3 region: CASMERTIGSPLHF. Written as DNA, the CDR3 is TGTGCCAGCATGGAACGGACGATTGGATCACCCCTCCACTTT.

CDR3 in DNA: TGTGCCTTGGGACAGGGCGCCGGTCGCGAGCAGTACTTC. It codes for CALGQGAGREQYF. The chain carries TRBV30 and TRBJ2-7, with 9 nucleotides matching TRBD1. The V gene's germline CDR1 is GTSNPN and CDR2 SVGIG (reference sequence). The CDR3 has 13 amino acids. V lost 7 bases to trimming and J lost 6 bases; unmatched junction nucleotides: 10.

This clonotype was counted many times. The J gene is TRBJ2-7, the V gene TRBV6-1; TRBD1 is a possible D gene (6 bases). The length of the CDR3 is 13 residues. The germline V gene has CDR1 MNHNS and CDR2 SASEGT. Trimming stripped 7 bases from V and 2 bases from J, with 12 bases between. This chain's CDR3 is CASTTGTPYEQYF. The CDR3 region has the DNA TGTGCCAGCACCACAGGGACACCCTACGAGCAGTACTTC.

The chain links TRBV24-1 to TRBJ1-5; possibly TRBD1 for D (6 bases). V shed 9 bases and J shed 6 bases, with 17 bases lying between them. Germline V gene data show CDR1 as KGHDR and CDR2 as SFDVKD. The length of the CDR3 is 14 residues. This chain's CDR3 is CATGSGAGSQPQHF. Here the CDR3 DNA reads TGTGCCACCGGTTCAGGGGCAGGGTCTCAGCCCCAGCATTTT.

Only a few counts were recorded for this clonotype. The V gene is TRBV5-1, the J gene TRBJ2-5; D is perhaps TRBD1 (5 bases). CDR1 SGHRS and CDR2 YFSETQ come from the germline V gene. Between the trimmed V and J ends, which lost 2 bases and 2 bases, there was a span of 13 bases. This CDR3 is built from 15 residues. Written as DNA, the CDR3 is TGCGCCAGCAGCTTACTACCGACAGATCAAGAGACCCAGTACTTC. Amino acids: CASSLLPTDQETQYF.

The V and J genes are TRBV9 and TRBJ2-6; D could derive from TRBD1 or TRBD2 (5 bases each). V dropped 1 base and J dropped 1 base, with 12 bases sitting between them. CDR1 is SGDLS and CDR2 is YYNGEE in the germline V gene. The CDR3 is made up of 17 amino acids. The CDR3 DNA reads TGTGCCAGCAGCGTACGGGGCAGCCATTCTGGGGCCAACGTCCTGACTTTC. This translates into CASSVRGSHSGANVLTF.

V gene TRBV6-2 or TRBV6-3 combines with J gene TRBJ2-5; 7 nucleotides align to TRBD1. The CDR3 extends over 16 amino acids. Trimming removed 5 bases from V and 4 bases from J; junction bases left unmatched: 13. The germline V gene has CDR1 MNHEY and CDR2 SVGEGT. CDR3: CASSKSFRDRRETQYF. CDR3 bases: TGTGCCAGCAGTAAAAGCTTCCGGGACAGAAGAGAGACCCAGTACTTC.

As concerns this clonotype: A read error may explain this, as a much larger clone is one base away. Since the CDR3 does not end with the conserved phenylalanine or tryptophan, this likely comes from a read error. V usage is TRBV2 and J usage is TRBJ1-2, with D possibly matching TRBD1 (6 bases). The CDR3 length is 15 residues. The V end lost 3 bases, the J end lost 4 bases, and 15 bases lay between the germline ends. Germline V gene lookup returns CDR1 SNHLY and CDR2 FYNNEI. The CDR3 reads CASSDLVGGLYGYTS. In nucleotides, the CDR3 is TGTGCCAGCAGTGATTTGGTTGGGGGCCTCTATGGCTACACCTCC.

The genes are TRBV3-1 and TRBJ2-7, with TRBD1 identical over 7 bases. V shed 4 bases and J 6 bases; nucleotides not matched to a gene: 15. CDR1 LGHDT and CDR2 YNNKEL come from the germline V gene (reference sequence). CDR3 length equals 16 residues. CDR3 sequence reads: CASSRQGGIYPGEQYF. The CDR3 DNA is TGTGCCAGCAGCCGACAGGGCGGAATTTACCCCGGCGAGCAGTACTTC.

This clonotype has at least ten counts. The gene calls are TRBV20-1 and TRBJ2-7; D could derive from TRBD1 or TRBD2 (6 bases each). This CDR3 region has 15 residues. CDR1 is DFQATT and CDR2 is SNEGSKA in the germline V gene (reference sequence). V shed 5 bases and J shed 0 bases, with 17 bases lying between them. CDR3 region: CSASREGGNSYEQYF. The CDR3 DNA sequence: TGCAGTGCTTCCAGAGAGGGGGGAAACTCCTACGAGCAGTACTTC.

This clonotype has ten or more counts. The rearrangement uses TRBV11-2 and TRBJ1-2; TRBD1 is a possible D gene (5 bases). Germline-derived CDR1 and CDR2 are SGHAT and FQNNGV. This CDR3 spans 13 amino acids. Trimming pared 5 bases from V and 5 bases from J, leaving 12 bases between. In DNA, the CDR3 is TGTGCCAGCAGCGCCCAGGGTTGGTATGGCTACACCTTC. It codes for CASSAQGWYGYTF.

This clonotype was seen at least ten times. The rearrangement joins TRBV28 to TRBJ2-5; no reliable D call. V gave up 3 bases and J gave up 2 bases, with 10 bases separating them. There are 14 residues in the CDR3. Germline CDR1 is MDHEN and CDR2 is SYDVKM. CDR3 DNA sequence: TGTGCCAGCAGTTTCAGCTGGGCTCAAGAGACCCAGTACTTC. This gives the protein CASSFSWAQETQYF.

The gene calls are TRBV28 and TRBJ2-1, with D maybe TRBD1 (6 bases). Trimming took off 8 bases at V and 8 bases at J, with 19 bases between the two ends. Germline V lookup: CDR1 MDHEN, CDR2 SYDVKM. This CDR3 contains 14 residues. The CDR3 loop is CASFLRGRGDEQFF. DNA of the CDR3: TGTGCCAGCTTTTTGCGCGGCAGGGGCGATGAGCAGTTCTTC.

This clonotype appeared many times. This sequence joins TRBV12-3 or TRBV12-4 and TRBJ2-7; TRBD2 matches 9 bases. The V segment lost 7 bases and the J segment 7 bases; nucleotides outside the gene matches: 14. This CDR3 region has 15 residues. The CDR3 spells CASMVAGVLTQEQYF. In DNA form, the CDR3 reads TGTGCCAGCATGGTAGCGGGGGTCCTCACCCAGGAGCAGTACTTC.

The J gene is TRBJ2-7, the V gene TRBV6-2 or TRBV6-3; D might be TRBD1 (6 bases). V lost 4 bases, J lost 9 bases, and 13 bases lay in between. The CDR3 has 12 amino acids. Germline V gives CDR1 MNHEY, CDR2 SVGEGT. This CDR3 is CASSLSGVLQYF. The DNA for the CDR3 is TGTGCCAGCAGTTTGTCAGGGGTATTGCAGTACTTC.

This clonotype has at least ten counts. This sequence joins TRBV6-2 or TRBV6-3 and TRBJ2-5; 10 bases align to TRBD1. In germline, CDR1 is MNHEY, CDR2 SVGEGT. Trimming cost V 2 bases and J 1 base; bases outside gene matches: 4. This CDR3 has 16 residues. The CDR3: CASSYVGTGVQETQYF. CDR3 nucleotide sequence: TGTGCCAGCAGTTACGTGGGGACAGGGGTCCAAGAGACCCAGTACTTC.

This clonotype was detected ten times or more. CDR3 DNA: TGTGCCAGCAGCTTAGGGAGGGCAGGGCGAGAGACCCAGTACTTC. Translation: CASSLGRAGRETQYF. The gene calls are TRBV7-9 and TRBJ2-5; possibly TRBD2 for D (6 bases). The V end lost 1 base, the J end lost 4 bases, and 13 bases lay between the germline ends. From germline, CDR1 is SEHNR and CDR2 FQNEAQ (reference sequence). The CDR3 is 15 residues long.